The sequence of this T cell receptor beta chain was determined in a study of blood T cell repertoires in COVID-19. Study summary: Material from acute and convalescent COVID-19 was sourced from the United States, Italy and Spain. PBMCs, B-cell-depleted T cells, or T cells provided the cDNA or gDNA that made up the material.

Trimming cost V 0 bases and J 4 bases; bases outside gene matches: 4. The CDR3 has 16 amino acids. Per germline, CDR1 LNHNV and CDR2 YYDKDF (reference sequence). In the original processing: Quantification of nucleated cells was approximated via reference gene primer amplification. Measured with immunoSEQ multiplex PCR; TCRdb has only the in-frame clones, and not every one. The DNA was the basis for D and trimming; V, J and clone size are from that table. The sample lists 13,000 or so clones; around 70% were seen once. Recruited during active infection, patients (from Seattle) were subsequently followed longitudinally.

V gene TRBV15 combines with J gene TRBJ2-1; TRBD2 aligns across 9 bases. The sequence was collected from a man between 60 and 70 years old with COVID-19, enrolled during active disease. Sequences were obtained from peripheral blood. The CDR3 is CATSRERRGGYNEQFF. CDR3 nucleotides: TGTGCCACCAGCAGAGAACGGCGGGGGGGGTACAATGAGCAGTTCTTC.